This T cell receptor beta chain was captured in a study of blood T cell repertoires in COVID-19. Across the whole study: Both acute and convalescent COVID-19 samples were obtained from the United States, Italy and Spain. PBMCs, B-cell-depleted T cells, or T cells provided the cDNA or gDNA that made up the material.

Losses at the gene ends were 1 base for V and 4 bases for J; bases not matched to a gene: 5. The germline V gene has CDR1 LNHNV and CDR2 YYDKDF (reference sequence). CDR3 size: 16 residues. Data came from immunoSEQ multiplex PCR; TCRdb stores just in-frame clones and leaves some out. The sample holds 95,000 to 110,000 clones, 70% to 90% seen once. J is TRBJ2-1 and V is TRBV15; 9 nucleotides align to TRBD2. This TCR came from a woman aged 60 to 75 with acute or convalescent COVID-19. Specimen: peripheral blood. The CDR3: CATSRGDSGSYNEQFF. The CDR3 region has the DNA TGTGCCACCAGCAGAGGTGATAGCGGGAGTTACAATGAGCAGTTCTTC.